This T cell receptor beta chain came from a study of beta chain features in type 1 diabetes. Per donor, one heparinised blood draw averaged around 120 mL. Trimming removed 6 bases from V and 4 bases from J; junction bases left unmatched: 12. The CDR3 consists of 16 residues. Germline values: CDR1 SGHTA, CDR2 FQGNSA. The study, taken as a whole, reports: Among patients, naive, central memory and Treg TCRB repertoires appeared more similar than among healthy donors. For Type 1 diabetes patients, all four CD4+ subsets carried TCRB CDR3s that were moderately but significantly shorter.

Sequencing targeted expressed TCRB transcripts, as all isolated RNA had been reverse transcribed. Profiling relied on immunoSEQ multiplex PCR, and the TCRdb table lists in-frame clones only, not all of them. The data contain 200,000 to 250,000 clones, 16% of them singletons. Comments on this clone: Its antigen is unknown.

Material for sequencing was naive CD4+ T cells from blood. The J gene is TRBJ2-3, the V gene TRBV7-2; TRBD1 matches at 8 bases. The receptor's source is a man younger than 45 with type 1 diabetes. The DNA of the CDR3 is TGTGCCAGCAGTCTGACCGGACAGGGTAGAGCAGATACGCAGTATTTT. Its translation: CASSLTGQGRADTQYF.